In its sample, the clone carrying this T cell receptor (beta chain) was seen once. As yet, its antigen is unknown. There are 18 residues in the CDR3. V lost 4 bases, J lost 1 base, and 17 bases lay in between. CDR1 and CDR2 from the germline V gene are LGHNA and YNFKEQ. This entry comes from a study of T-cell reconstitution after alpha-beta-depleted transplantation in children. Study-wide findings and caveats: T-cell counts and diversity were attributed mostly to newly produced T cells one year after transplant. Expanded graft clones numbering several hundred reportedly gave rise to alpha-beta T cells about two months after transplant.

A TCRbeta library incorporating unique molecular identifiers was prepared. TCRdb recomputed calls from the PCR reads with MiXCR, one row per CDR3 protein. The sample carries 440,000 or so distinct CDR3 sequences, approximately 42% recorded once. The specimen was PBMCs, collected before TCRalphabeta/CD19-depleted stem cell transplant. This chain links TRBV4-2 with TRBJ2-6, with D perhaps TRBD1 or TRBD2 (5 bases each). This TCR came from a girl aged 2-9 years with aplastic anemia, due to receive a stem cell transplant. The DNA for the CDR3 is TGTGCCAGCAGCCCCTATCGGGTGGGGGTATCTGGGGCCAACGTCCTGACTTTC. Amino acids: CASSPYRVGVSGANVLTF.